The clone carrying this TCR beta chain was counted between two and nine times. Its antigen remains unidentified. TCRdb re-called the reads through MiXCR, storing one row per CDR3 protein. The data contain about 71,000 distinct CDR3 sequences, approximately 22% of them singletons. This sample is drawn from a study of T cell repertoires in cytomegalovirus infection. Overall study context: A matching HLA type, together with CMV infection, was signaled by public TCR beta signatures.

Broader study findings: Accumulated public TCR beta family frequency recognized individuals carrying CMV together with the relevant HLA. There were HLA-C-restricted CMV-specific TCR beta clonotypes dominating the ex vivo response.

V lost 2 bases and J lost 6; bases outside the gene matches: 0. Germline values: CDR1 SGHRS, CDR2 YFSETQ. CDR3 size: 13 residues. This specimen was CD8+ T cells from cultured PBMCs, taken from culture after CMV antigen stimulation. The source of this sequence is a human donor in good health (CMV status not recorded). Some clones in this sample may be carry-over from other donors' samples. This chain links TRBV5-1 with TRBJ2-1; 9 bases match TRBD2. The CDR3 DNA follows: TGCGCCAGCAGCTTTAGCGGGGGCAATGAGCAGTTCTTC. Translation: CASSFSGGNEQFF.